This TCR beta chain comes out of a study of cytomegalovirus exposure and HLA in healthy donors (dated by TCRdb to the late 2010s). For the study in its entirety: According to an earlier analysis of a few hundred of the donors, about 179 million T cells yielded 90 million to 140 million unique TCR beta sequences and about 280 Gb of sequence data. An early release that covered several hundred HLA-typed donors contained approximately 320 gigabases of sequencing data and 80 million or so unique TCR sequences. Among the roughly 390 genotyped donors, around 81% belonged to the genetic ancestry cluster associated with self-reported Caucasian donors. The study aimed to test whether cataloging public T cell receptors could reveal signatures of past pathogen exposure. The T cell repertoires of some 670 subjects were profiled by immunosequencing and related to cytomegalovirus serostatus. Along with the 666-subject first cohort, a separate validation cohort of about 110 different subjects was used. To predict cytomegalovirus infection status, the study combined high-throughput TCR immunosequencing, statistical association of individual TCRs with disease status, and machine learning. A later analysis re-examined previously published TCR beta repertoires from more than 650 donors and added high-resolution HLA genotyping to investigate patterns of TCR occurrence. Rather than drawing on any new phenotypic data, the later analysis identified candidate immune exposures from TCR beta sequences and the way those sequences occurred across donors. To decide whether each TCR beta V gene segment behaved as functional or pseudogenic, an earlier analysis of some 580 of the donors relied on high-throughput TCR beta sequencing. Donor age, sex, ethnicity and CMV serostatus were collected together with the repertoire data. Genome-wide SNP genotypes for about three fifths of the roughly 670 donors were used in a later genetic analysis, which treated that subset as a discovery cohort. All discovery cohort repertoires had been generated on a single sequencing platform. Both class I and class II loci were covered by HLA typing, at four-digit resolution. The number of typed donors differed by locus: roughly 629-630 for A, B, C, DRB1 and DQB1; 500 to 550 for DQA1; around 610 for DPA1; and 400 to 480 for DPB1. Four or five DR-DQ haplotypes were handled as single units for association and clustering, since linkage in the cohort was strong. Among 300 to 450 genotyped donors of the cohort, an average of around 240,000 unique TCR beta nucleotide sequences were sequenced per donor, roughly 20% of them non-productive.

Sequences LNHDA (CDR1) and SQIVND (CDR2) are obtained from the germline V gene (reference sequence). Measured from the cysteine to the phenylalanine, the CDR3 is 14 residues long. This entry keeps only the CDR3 DNA: 42 bases, framed from base 1. Overall study results and their limits: About 17 rarely observed V segments, including chromosome 9 orphons, were excluded from the earlier analysis of a few hundred of the donors because counts were too low. Sequencing depth was assumed to be roughly uniform across donors in the presence/absence analyses, though that assumption may not hold. The sequencing pipeline was judged likely to have produced a cluster of highly shared sequence variants as a technical artifact. Because HLA typing was missing for some donors at each locus, association tests included only the typed subset. A few of the identified cytomegalovirus-associated TCR beta chains were confirmed in vitro to be specific for cytomegalovirus antigens. In a later analysis, the rate of TCR association differed among HLA loci, with DRB1 alleles having the most associated TCRs and HLA-C alleles having the fewest. Because the 87-base-pair reads could not distinguish some IMGT-functional V segments, including TRBV6-2 and TRBV6-3, those segments were excluded. In this cohort, only TCR beta chains were sequenced, and detectable features were limited by the absence of alpha or paired-chain data. A later genetic analysis reported fewer N-insertions in productive TCRs among donors in an Asian-associated ancestry cluster than the roughly 620-donor mean. A further reported finding was that TCR beta sequences accurately predicted the HLA-A and HLA-B alleles for most subjects in the first cohort. Strong co-occurrence of HLA alleles, especially DR and DQ, made assigning TCR associations to individual alleles difficult. The study gave a list of under 200 TCR beta chains associated with cytomegalovirus. Linkage disequilibrium might explain the correlated functional status among segregating V segments, but an unknown experimental factor could not be excluded. A later analysis reported that several top co-occurrence clusters appeared linked to parvovirus B19, influenza, CMV and Epstein-Barr virus. While some public TCRs were present in many individuals, most TCR sequences turned up only very rarely across donors. In an earlier analysis of around 500 of the donors, most TCR beta V segments appeared in productive rearrangements about 87% or about 30% of the time, broadly matching IMGT annotations. It was suggested by the authors that the approach could potentially be generalized to other disease states and immunological phenotypes. CMV serostatus was the only immune exposure information available for the cohort. The classifier was reported to diagnose cytomegalovirus status with high specificity and sensitivity in both the original cohort and the validation cohort. Specific HLA alleles were associated with some 15,000 TCR beta sequences at a false discovery rate of 0.05 in a later analysis. Compared with equally common non-associated chains, HLA-associated TCR beta chains in a later analysis were more clonally expanded and had lower generation probabilities. A later analysis found that most CMV-associated TCR beta chains appeared HLA-restricted, with HLA associations seemingly driven largely by CMV exposure. In a later genetic analysis, a missense DCLRE1C variant was associated with V-gene and J-gene trimming of TCR beta chains, and the association was replicated in an independent cohort.

The protocol used for the library was the immunoSEQ multiplex PCR assay. A mixture of 60 forward primers for TCR Vbeta segments and 13 reverse primers for TCR Jbeta segments was used in the multiplex PCR. The CDR3 region of rearranged TCR beta genes was amplified from genomic DNA with a multiplex PCR assay. The Illumina HiSeq System was used to sequence the amplified TCR beta libraries as 87-base-pair reads. The published analysis was carried out like this. Across the 700 or so repertoires, a later analysis counted approximately 83 million unique TCR beta chains, 9.5 million to 12 million of which were shared by at least two donors. Raw reads were error-corrected and collapsed into unique sequences with a nearest-neighbor algorithm that merged closely related sequences to remove PCR and sequencing errors. To assign V, D and J gene segments, CDR3 sequences were aligned to IMGT reference sequences. For a sequence to be retained, a match of at least six nucleotides to both a V gene segment and a J gene segment was required. A rearrangement was called productive if the CDR3 had no stop codons and remained in frame with V and J, and every other rearrangement was called non-productive. CDR3 was defined by IMGT convention, running from the second conserved V-encoded cysteine to the conserved J-encoded phenylalanine. The earlier analysis of about 590 of the donors excluded sequences that lacked an unambiguous match to a single V gene segment. In an earlier analysis of approximately 550 of the donors, V segments were called functional above 56.7% productive rearrangements and were called segregating when the between-donor standard deviation exceeded 5%. A statistical classification framework was built to diagnose cytomegalovirus status from the catalog of TCR beta chain sequences. In a later analysis, V and J genes were assigned by comparing TCR nucleotide sequences against IMGT/GENE-DB human TR gene sequences. In a later analysis, CDR3 sequences and most-parsimonious VDJ recombination scenarios were assigned using the TCRdist pipeline. In a later analysis, each TCR beta chain was defined by its CDR3 amino acid sequence together with its V-gene family, and reads lacking a unique V-gene family were excluded. To address suspected cross-contamination and a sequencing artifact, a later analysis removed roughly 640 highly shared, low-generation-probability nucleotide sequences. In a later analysis, a clonal expansion index for each public chain was calculated from normalized within-repertoire ranks of inferred template counts. In a later analysis, generation probabilities were computed with a VDJ recombination model fitted to out-of-frame rearrangements, and the resulting probabilities were checked against IGoR. In a later analysis, TCR-TCR, TCR-HLA and TCR-CMV co-occurrence was scored with hypergeometric tests, and a repertoire-size bias correction was applied to TCR pairs. A later analysis estimated false discovery rates by permuting HLA or CMV assignments 20 times. In a later analysis, co-occurring TCRs were grouped with DBSCAN, and TCRdist sequence similarity was added when clustering was performed within HLA-allele-positive subsets. Repertoires with fewer than 30,000 or more than 120,000 public chains were left out of co-occurrence clustering, as were a handful of repertoires with anomalous nucleotide sharing. TCRdb retrieved this table from immuneACCESS and kept in-frame rearrangements only. Not all clones are present; in checked studies, unresolved V genes account for under half, and no reason is known for the remainder. Clone size and the V and J calls come from that table; the DNA yielded D and trimming. The sample table holds some 190,000 clones, of which 75% to 90% were seen once. Of the sample, around 1.4% falls within the top ten clones.

The cohort comprised some 700 healthy bone marrow donors. At the time of sampling, every cohort member was nominally healthy, though immune exposures that went unrecorded were likely present. The donor was CMV seronegative and was included in the group of about 350 seronegative cohort members. Every donor gave a peripheral blood sample, and the peripheral blood mononuclear cells from that sample were used for TCR beta sequencing. Genomic DNA extraction from the blood cell samples was performed with the Qiagen DNeasy Blood Extraction Kit. Regarding this clone: Its binding antigen is unknown. Nothing much larger sits one base from this clone, and base qualities are not available.

Sequenced sample: PBMCs. The rearrangement joined TRBV19 to TRBJ2-5; perhaps TRBD2 is the D gene, with 6 bases matching. With the DNA end fitting TRBJ2-7 better, the J assignment may be wrong. The receptor was isolated from a young man in good health and CMV-seronegative. The CDR3 here reads CASSIGGGSYEQYF. In nucleotide form, the sequence is TGTGCCAGTAGTATTGGGGGAGGCTCCTACGAGCAGTACTTC.